The 30 T cell receptor beta chains in this list originate from one sample, sequenced in a study of human T cells and chemical hapten exposure. TCRdb re-called the RACE reads with MiXCR, one entry per CDR3 protein. Seen here are 250,000 or so distinct CDR3 sequences, roughly 8% observed once, and the top ten hold 1.2%. Time point in this sample: pre-sensitization, week 0. The sample's treatment: therapeutic diphenylcyclopropenone sensitization with weekly scalp DPC. The sequencing used whole blood, collected in connection with sensitization to the hapten diphenylcyclopropenone (DPC). The receptors were sampled from a man aged 18 to 29 with alopecia areata. Some clones in this sample may be carry-over from other donors' samples.

This clonotype was observed at least ten times. The gene calls are TRBV20-1 and TRBJ1-5; D is possibly TRBD1 (5 bases). The V end was cut by 5 bases, the J end by 10 bases, with 15 bases between. Germline V gene data show CDR1 as DFQATT and CDR2 as SNEGSKA (reference sequence). The CDR3 sequence is 12 residues long. The CDR3 DNA follows: TGCAGTGCTGGGGCAGGGTCCCCCCCCCAGCATTTT. Its protein is CSAGAGSPPQHF.

J is TRBJ1-6 and V is TRBV9, with D maybe TRBD1 (5 bases). The CDR3 sequence is 14 residues long. V was shortened by 2 bases and J by 5 bases, with 8 bases between the two germline ends. Germline V gene sequence: CDR1 SGDLS, CDR2 YYNGEE. This CDR3 reads CASSVGRNNSPLHF. In DNA, the CDR3 is TGTGCCAGCAGCGTGGGACGAAATAATTCACCCCTCCACTTT.

The chain links TRBV6-5 to TRBJ1-1; D ambiguous. Deletions cut 5 bases from V and 0 bases from J, with 13 bases between. CDR3 size: 15 residues. Germline-derived CDR1 and CDR2 are MNHEY and SVGAGI. CDR3 nucleotides: TGTGCCAGCAGTAGCTTATCTTTCATGAACACTGAAGCTTTCTTT. This gives the protein CASSSLSFMNTEAFF.

The genes are TRBV28 and TRBJ2-1; D unresolved. Trimming took 2 bases from V and 6 from J, leaving 14 bases between them. The CDR3 is made up of 15 amino acids. Germline lookup yields CDR1 MDHEN and CDR2 SYDVKM. The CDR3 protein is CASSLGSLDPNEQFF. DNA for the CDR3: TGTGCCAGCAGTTTAGGATCGCTAGACCCCAATGAGCAGTTCTTC.

This clonotype was counted between two and nine times. The chain has TRBV10-3 and TRBJ2-3; 11 bases line up with TRBD2. The CDR3 contains 17 residues. Losses at the gene ends were 5 bases for V and 2 bases for J; bases not matched to a gene: 9. Germline-derived CDR1 and CDR2 are ENHRY and SYGVKD. The CDR3 loop is CAISTLAGAFSTDTQYF. The CDR3, as DNA: TGTGCCATCAGTACACTAGCGGGGGCTTTCTCCACAGATACGCAGTATTTT.

This clonotype was counted only a few times. J is TRBJ1-5 and V is TRBV6-6; TRBD1 agrees at 7 bases. The junction had 11 bases not matched to a gene; V was cut back by 10 bases and J by 5 bases. The CDR3 length is 14 residues. Looked up from germline, CDR1 is MNHNY and CDR2 is SVGAGI (reference sequence). CDR3 nucleotide sequence: TGTGCCACAACCTCGTCAGGGGGAGATCAGCCCCAGCATTTT. It encodes CATTSSGGDQPQHF.

The chain has TRBV4-1 and TRBJ1-1, with TRBD1 matching over 7 bases. Per germline, CDR1 MGHRA and CDR2 YSYEKL. Trimming at V came to 0 bases and at J to 1 base, leaving 5 bases not matched to a gene. CDR3 size: 16 residues. This CDR3 reads CASSQEVNRGNTEAFF. CDR3 bases: TGCGCCAGCAGCCAAGAAGTCAACAGGGGGAACACTGAAGCTTTCTTT.

This clonotype showed up just a few times. The rearrangement uses TRBV25-1 and TRBJ2-5, with D perhaps TRBD1 or TRBD2 (5 bases each). The CDR3 loop spans 14 amino acids. V was pared by 6 bases and J by 1 base, with 12 bases between. Germline V lookup: CDR1 MGHDK, CDR2 SYGVNS. In DNA form, the CDR3 reads TGTGCCAGCAGGGGGACCCTGGCCCAAGAGACCCAGTACTTC. Its translation: CASRGTLAQETQYF.

Many counts were recorded for this clonotype. The gene calls are TRBV4-3 and TRBJ1-4; D remains ambiguous. Per the germline V gene, CDR1 is LGHNA and CDR2 is YSLEER. CDR3 length equals 16 residues. V lost 5 bases, J lost 0 bases, and 13 bases lay in between. CDR3 coding DNA: TGCGCCAGCAGCAGAGGGCAGCTTGCAACTAATGAAAAACTGTTTTTT. It yields the protein CASSRGQLATNEKLFF.

The table lists this clonotype with a few counts. V usage is TRBV5-5 and J usage is TRBJ2-2, with 9 bases lining up with TRBD1. V shed 3 bases and J 4 bases; nucleotides not matched to a gene: 16. Germline loops: CDR1 SGHKS, CDR2 YYEKEE (reference sequence). The CDR3 contains 19 residues. The DNA of the CDR3 is TGTGCCAGCAGCTATACATGGACAGGGGTAATTTTAGGCACCGGGGAGCTGTTTTTT. This sequence encodes CASSYTWTGVILGTGELFF.

This rearrangement joins TRBV20-1 to TRBJ2-1; TRBD2 matches at 10 bases. The CDR3 is 17 amino acids. In germline, CDR1 is DFQATT, CDR2 SNEGSKA (reference sequence). V was clipped by 0 bases and J by 7 bases; unmatched bases: 12. DNA of the CDR3: TGCAGTGCTAGAGATATGTCCCTAGCGGGGGCGGCGAATGAGCAGTTCTTC. Translating gives CSARDMSLAGAANEQFF.

This clonotype turned up a few times. This chain joins TRBV7-9 and TRBJ2-3; 10 bases match TRBD2. This CDR3 spans 16 amino acids. Germline CDR1 reads SEHNR; CDR2 reads FQNEAQ (reference sequence). V was clipped by 1 base and J by 4 bases; unmatched bases: 5. DNA of the CDR3: TGTGCCAGCAGCTTAGTGCAGCGGGGGGGCCCAGATACGCAGTATTTT. Its translation: CASSLVQRGGPDTQYF. Together with reference TRBV7-9 and TRBJ2-3, the CDR3 gives the full variable domain: DTGVSQNPRHKITKRGQNVTFRCDPISEHNRLYWYRQTLGQGPEFLTYFQNEAQLEKSRLLSDRFSAERPKGSFSTLEIQRTEQGDSAMYLCASSLVQRGGPDTQYFGPGTRLTVL.

This clonotype was counted between two and nine times. V gene TRBV28 combines with J gene TRBJ1-6; D unclear. CDR1 MDHEN and CDR2 SYDVKM come from the germline V gene. The CDR3 totals 12 residues. Trimming shortened V by 8 bases and J by 7 bases, and 9 bases separated the two germline ends. CDR3 residues: CASGALNSPLHF. CDR3 in DNA: TGTGCCAGCGGCGCTTTGAATTCACCCCTCCACTTT.

In this sample, this clonotype turned up a few times. The chain joins TRBV9 to TRBJ1-1; D may be TRBD1 (5 bases). V lost 3 bases and J lost 4, with 19 bases in between. This CDR3 contains 16 residues. Germline values: CDR1 SGDLS, CDR2 YYNGEE. The CDR3 loop reads CASSGRESAVVTEAFF. The CDR3 region has the DNA TGTGCCAGCAGCGGCAGGGAATCGGCGGTTGTCACTGAAGCTTTCTTT.

This clonotype was picked up many times. The junction does not match germline at one end; this may be a read error. The chain combines TRBV12-3 or TRBV12-4 with TRBJ2-5; 11 bases agree with TRBD2. The CDR3 loop spans 15 amino acids. CDR3 nucleotide sequence: TGTGCCAGCAGCTTAGCGGGGGGGCAAGTGGAGACCCAGTACTTC. Translating it yields CASSLAGGQVETQYF.

This clonotype was seen many times. In nucleotides, the CDR3 is TGTGCCAGCAGTGAAGTTACAGCTAAACCCTACGAGCAGTACTTC. Its translation is CASSEVTAKPYEQYF. This chain connects TRBV2 to TRBJ2-7, with D uncertain. Trimming removed 1 base at V and 2 bases at J, with 12 bases between. Germline CDR1 and CDR2: SNHLY and FYNNEI. The CDR3 covers 15 residues.

This clonotype occurred many times. The J gene is TRBJ1-4, the V gene TRBV9; D is uncertain. The CDR3 is 17 amino acids. Trimming stripped 0 bases from V and 0 bases from J, with 12 bases between. Germline CDR1 SGDLS, CDR2 YYNGEE. The CDR3 sequence is CASSVAPGVATNEKLFF. The CDR3 DNA is TGTGCCAGCAGCGTAGCCCCAGGAGTTGCAACTAATGAAAAACTGTTTTTT.

The V gene is TRBV4-2, the J gene TRBJ1-1; D not certain. Deletions cut 0 bases from V and 10 bases from J, with 12 bases between. This CDR3 spans 13 amino acids. CDR1 and CDR2 (germline): LGHNA, YNFKEQ. The CDR3 sequence: CASSQDEVRGAFF. DNA for the CDR3: TGTGCCAGCAGCCAAGATGAAGTCAGAGGAGCTTTCTTT.

This clonotype was seen more than once but under ten times. CDR3 DNA: TGTGCCAGCAGCTTAGTGACGGGAGCCTATGGCTACACCTTC. Translating gives CASSLVTGAYGYTF. The V gene is TRBV11-2, the J gene TRBJ1-2; no definite D call. The length of the CDR3 is 14 residues. Germline CDR1 is SGHAT and CDR2 is FQNNGV. Trimming left V 1 base short and J 4 bases short, with 10 bases between.

This clonotype occurred a few times. The V call is TRBV2, the J call TRBJ2-1; TRBD2 agrees at 7 bases. Looked up from germline, CDR1 is SNHLY and CDR2 is FYNNEI. J gave up 3 bases and V 7 bases, and 6 bases lay outside the gene matches. This CDR3 is built from 14 residues. The CDR3 nucleotides are TGTGCCAGCACTCCTCTAGCGGACTACAATGAGCAGTTCTTC. Its translation: CASTPLADYNEQFF.

There are a few counts of this clonotype. This chain connects TRBV28 to TRBJ2-7; TRBD1 matches at 7 bases. Losses at the gene ends were 2 bases for V and 2 bases for J; bases not matched to a gene: 6. Germline V gives CDR1 MDHEN, CDR2 SYDVKM. The CDR3 has 15 amino acids. CDR3 nucleotide sequence: TGTGCCAGCAGTTTAGCCGGGACAGTGACCTACGAGCAGTACTTC. Translated, it gives CASSLAGTVTYEQYF.

This clonotype was seen more than once but under ten times. The chain has TRBV10-1 and TRBJ2-4; TRBD1 matches 10 bases. CDR1 and CDR2 from the germline V gene are WNHNN and SYGVQD (reference sequence). This CDR3 is built from 16 residues. Losses at the gene ends were 6 bases for V and 0 bases for J; bases not matched to a gene: 5. CDR3 region: CASRTGQGIAKNIQYF. The CDR3 DNA reads TGCGCCAGCAGGACGGGACAGGGGATAGCCAAAAACATTCAGTACTTC.

The table lists this clonotype with many counts. The V call is TRBV9, the J call TRBJ2-5; weak D call: TRBD1 (6 bases). CDR3 length: 14 amino acids. Germline V gene data show CDR1 as SGDLS and CDR2 as YYNGEE. The V gene lost 4 bases and the J gene lost 5 bases, with 15 bases spanning the gap. CDR3 sequence reads: CASSMTGRSETQYF. CDR3 DNA sequence: TGTGCCAGCAGCATGACAGGTCGCAGCGAGACCCAGTACTTC.

J is TRBJ1-2 and V is TRBV6-2 or TRBV6-3; D not resolved. Germline loops: CDR1 MNHEY, CDR2 SVGEGT. V dropped 2 bases and J dropped 4 bases, with 5 bases sitting between them. The CDR3 contains 12 residues. The CDR3 is CASSYEIYGYTF. The CDR3 DNA is TGTGCCAGCAGTTACGAAATCTATGGCTACACCTTC.

As concerns this clonotype: The CDR3 ends on some other residue instead of the conserved phenylalanine or tryptophan, so this is likely a read error. J is TRBJ2-3 and V is TRBV7-9; 9 nucleotides line up with TRBD2. There are 15 residues in the CDR3. V shed 8 bases and J 2 bases; nucleotides not matched to a gene: 8. Germline-derived CDR1 and CDR2 are SEHNR and FQNEAQ (reference sequence). CDR3 sequence: CASQRAGGPTDTQYL. CDR3 coding DNA: TGTGCCAGCCAGAGAGCGGGGGGCCCCACAGATACGCAGTATTTG.

This clonotype has only a few counts. The rearrangement uses TRBV9 and TRBJ1-6, with D unresolved. Trimming took 1 base from V and 10 from J, leaving 9 bases between them. The CDR3 runs to 13 residues. The germline CDR1 and CDR2 sequences are SGDLS and YYNGEE. CDR3 residues: CASSVQLRSPLHF. CDR3 in DNA: TGTGCCAGCAGCGTACAGCTTCGATCACCCCTCCACTTT.

The chain combines TRBV5-1 with TRBJ2-6, with TRBD1 as a possible D gene (5 bases). The CDR3 is 16 amino acids. The V gene's germline CDR1 is SGHRS and CDR2 YFSETQ. With 1 base removed from V and 2 bases from J, the gap between germline ends came to 10 bases. CDR3 sequence (DNA): TGCGCCAGCAGCTTGTCAGGGAATGCTGGGGCCAACGTCCTGACTTTC. This gives the protein CASSLSGNAGANVLTF.

The chain couples TRBV5-1 to TRBJ2-3; D tentatively fits TRBD1 or TRBD2 (6 bases each). The CDR3 sequence is 13 residues long. Germline CDR1 reads SGHRS; CDR2 reads YFSETQ. The V and J ends lost 4 bases and 7 bases respectively, with 13 bases between them. The CDR3 DNA is TGCGCCAGCAGCCCGGAGGGGGGCAATACGCAGTATTTT. Residues: CASSPEGGNTQYF.

The J gene is TRBJ1-1, the V gene TRBV5-1; D gene unclear. CDR1 and CDR2 (germline): SGHRS, YFSETQ. V was cut by 1 base and J by 0 bases, with 16 bases left in between. The CDR3 consists of 17 residues. Here the CDR3 DNA reads TGCGCCAGCAGCTTGTCGTACCCGTTAGGCTTGAACACTGAAGCTTTCTTT. It specifies CASSLSYPLGLNTEAFF.

This clonotype was recorded at least ten times. V gene TRBV12-3 or TRBV12-4 combines with J gene TRBJ2-7; D perhaps matches TRBD2 (6 bases). CDR3 length equals 15 residues. V was pared by 4 bases and J by 2 bases, with 15 bases between. The CDR3 sequence: CASSSSGTGAYEQYF. The DNA for the CDR3 is TGTGCCAGCAGTTCCTCCGGGACTGGTGCCTACGAGCAGTACTTC.